This T cell receptor (beta chain) was captured in a study of CD8 T cells in ankylosing spondylitis. Study results and caveats: CD8+ by phenotype, disease-linked clones were relatively rare in peripheral blood.

A word on this clonotype: Its antigen is undetermined.

Using quantitative 5'-RACE with molecular barcodes, the authors made TCR beta libraries. Via MiXCR, TCRdb re-called the 5' RACE reads, giving one row per CDR3 protein. The profile shows about 140,000 distinct CDR3 sequences, under 35% of them singletons. Looked up from germline, CDR1 is MGHRA and CDR2 is YSYEKL. Losses at the gene ends were 1 base for V and 5 bases for J; bases not matched to a gene: 1. This CDR3 contains 14 residues. Sequencing used synovial fluid, either unsorted or a sorted T cell fraction (not recorded which). The V gene is TRBV4-1, the J gene TRBJ1-2, with TRBD1 matching over 10 bases. The clonotype comes from a male donor with ankylosing spondylitis. This CDR3 reads CASSQGDRGYGYTF. CDR3 in DNA: TGCGCCAGCAGCCAAGGGGACAGGGGTTATGGCTACACCTTC.